A selection of T cell receptor beta chains follows, all from one sample in a study of T cell responses to AZD1222 COVID-19 vaccine. TCRdb keeps only in-frame clones here, not all; method: immunoSEQ multiplex PCR. The data contain 100,000 to 130,000 clones, approximately 90% of them singletons. The sample in question was peripheral blood, obtained 28 days after the second AZD1222 dose. The receptors shown here come from an adult who received the AZD1222 COVID-19 vaccine. The CDR3 runs from the conserved cysteine through the conserved F or W. A D gene is named only where the DNA matches it firmly. Only part of the rows carry a size: once, few, many, or a class if the clone is expanded.

size | D | J | V | CDR3 | DNA
- | - | TRBJ2-2 | TRBV29-1 | CSVVYSSNTGELFF | TGCAGCGTTGTTTACAGCTCGAACACCGGGGAGCTGTTTTTT
- | - | TRBJ2-6 | TRBV7-6 | CASSLAGFGANVLTF | TGTGCCAGCAGCTTAGCAGGGTTTGGGGCCAACGTCCTGACTTTC
- | TRBD1 | TRBJ2-7 | TRBV10-3 | CAISEWDRGSYEQYF | TGTGCCATCAGTGAATGGGACAGGGGCTCCTACGAGCAGTACTTC
- | TRBD1 | TRBJ1-4 | TRBV28 | CASSFGQGGHEKLFF | TGTGCCAGCAGTTTCGGACAGGGCGGGCATGAAAAACTGTTTTTT
- | TRBD1 | TRBJ2-3 | TRBV6-1 | CASSGQGASGFTDTQYF | TGTGCCAGCAGTGGACAGGGGGCGTCGGGTTTCACAGATACGCAGTATTTT
- | - | TRBJ1-1 | TRBV9 | CASGPAGGKMNTEAFF | TGTGCCAGCGGACCAGCGGGGGGTAAAATGAACACTGAAGCTTTCTTT
- | TRBD1 | TRBJ2-7 | TRBV5-1 | CASSSGTGGFSYEQYF | TGCGCCAGCAGCTCCGGGACAGGGGGCTTTTCCTACGAGCAGTACTTC
- | - | TRBJ1-1 | TRBV10-3 | CAISGNQPNTEAFF | TGTGCCATCAGTGGGAACCAGCCGAACACTGAAGCTTTCTTT
- | TRBD1 | TRBJ2-7 | TRBV19 | CASSKGQGAVNEQYF | TGTGCCAGTAGTAAGGGACAGGGGGCGGTCAACGAGCAGTACTTC
- | - | TRBJ2-5 | TRBV19 | CASSIMGHGETQYF | TGTGCCAGTAGTATTATGGGCCATGGGGAGACCCAGTACTTC
- | - | TRBJ1-2 | TRBV6-4 | CASSDSQGGRGGYTF | TGTGCCAGCAGTGACTCCCAGGGAGGGAGAGGTGGCTACACCTTC
once | TRBD1 | TRBJ1-2 | TRBV6-2/TRBV6-3 | CASSHQGANGYTF | TGTGCCAGCAGCCACCAGGGGGCGAATGGCTACACCTTC
- | - | TRBJ2-7 | TRBV19 | CASSSRGQSSYEQYF | TGTGCCAGTAGTAGTAGGGGTCAGAGCTCCTACGAGCAGTACTTC
- | - | TRBJ1-2 | TRBV2 | CASSESTGFQGYTF | TGTGCCAGCAGTGAGTCAACAGGGTTCCAAGGCTACACCTTC
- | - | TRBJ2-2 | TRBV5-4 | CASRVGGQSTGELFF | TGTGCCAGCAGGGTCGGGGGACAAAGCACCGGGGAGCTGTTTTTT
- | TRBD1 | TRBJ2-7 | TRBV19 | CASSIRQGSYEQYF | TGTGCCAGTAGTATCCGACAGGGCTCCTACGAGCAGTACTTC
- | - | TRBJ2-7 | TRBV10-3 | CAIRDDLDSYEQYF | TGTGCCATCAGAGACGACCTGGACTCCTACGAGCAGTACTTC
- | TRBD1 | TRBJ1-6 | TRBV11-2 | CASSRQGHYNSPLHF | TGTGCCAGCAGCCGACAGGGGCACTATAATTCACCCCTCCACTTT
- | - | TRBJ2-7 | TRBV27 | CASSDRGSYEQYF | TGTGCCAGCAGCGATCGGGGAAGCTACGAGCAGTACTTC
- | - | TRBJ2-7 | TRBV20-1 | CSAGDAYEQYF | TGCAGTGCTGGGGACGCCTACGAGCAGTACTTC
- | - | TRBJ1-1 | TRBV29-1 | CSVDGAGHTEAFF | TGCAGCGTTGATGGTGCGGGCCACACTGAAGCTTTCTTT
- | - | TRBJ2-3 | TRBV6-5 | CASSLPGPGTQYF | TGTGCCAGCAGTTTACCGGGACCGGGGACGCAGTATTTT
- | - | TRBJ1-2 | TRBV5-6 | CASSLPWQGRSQLFYGYTF | TGTGCCAGCAGCTTGCCTTGGCAGGGGCGCAGCCAGCTCTTCTATGGCTACACCTTC
- | - | TRBJ1-5 | TRBV19 | CASSIGGWSNQPQHF | TGTGCCAGTAGTATTGGGGGATGGAGCAATCAGCCCCAGCATTTT
- | - | TRBJ2-1 | TRBV6-6 | CASKTPSSYNEQFF | TGTGCCAGCAAAACCCCCAGCTCCTACAATGAGCAGTTCTTC
- | TRBD1 | TRBJ2-7 | TRBV18 | CASSPGTGGSYEQYF | TGTGCCAGCTCACCGGGGACAGGGGGATCCTACGAGCAGTACTTC
- | - | TRBJ1-2 | TRBV28 | CASSLVGADGYTF | TGTGCCAGCAGTTTAGTGGGGGCAGATGGCTACACCTTC
once | - | TRBJ2-7 | TRBV7-9 | CASSRSYEQYF | TGTGCCAGCAGTCGATCCTACGAGCAGTACTTC
- | - | TRBJ2-4 | TRBV30 | CACLGSGWAKNIQYF | TGTGCCTGTCTAGGGTCGGGGTGGGCCAAAAACATTCAGTACTTC
few | - | TRBJ1-1 | TRBV6-1 | CASSEAQGLSPFF | TGTGCCAGCAGTGAAGCGCAGGGCTTATCGCCTTTCTTT
- | TRBD1 | TRBJ1-1 | TRBV27 | CASRRQGADTEAFF | TGTGCCAGCAGAAGACAGGGAGCGGACACTGAAGCTTTCTTT
- | - | TRBJ2-5 | TRBV28 | CASSSRVAGQETQYF | TGTGCCAGCAGTTCCAGGGTCGCGGGGCAAGAGACCCAGTACTTC
- | - | TRBJ1-5 | TRBV19 | CASSIDQSRANQPQHF | TGTGCCAGTAGTATAGATCAATCCAGGGCCAATCAGCCCCAGCATTTT
- | TRBD1 | TRBJ1-3 | TRBV2 | CASNPGGVLGNTIYF | TGTGCCAGCAATCCAGGGGGCGTCCTGGGAAACACCATATATTTT
once | - | TRBJ2-3 | TRBV11-2 | CASNTRIAIGTDTQYF | TGTGCCAGCAACACCCGGATCGCGATCGGCACAGATACGCAGTATTTT
- | TRBD1 | TRBJ1-2 | TRBV4-3 | CASSRVRGTYGYTF | TGCGCCAGCAGCCGGGTCAGGGGGACCTATGGCTACACCTTC
- | TRBD2 | TRBJ2-3 | TRBV6-5 | CASSYSTSPGTDTQYF | TGTGCCAGCAGTTACTCGACTAGCCCTGGCACAGATACGCAGTATTTT
- | - | TRBJ2-1 | TRBV19 | CASSPSVNEQFF | TGTGCCAGTAGTCCGTCGGTAAATGAGCAGTTCTTC